These 16 T cell receptor beta chains originate from one sample sequenced in a study of technical replicates of blood from a handful of donors. Measured with immunoSEQ multiplex PCR; TCRdb has only the in-frame clones, and not every one. The sample gives more than 45,000 clones, 90% to 95% of which show up once; around 3.9% is in the top ten. Material: PBMCs. The receptors shown here come from a human donor in good health. Some clones in this sample may be carry-over from other donors' samples.

The chain is built from TRBV10-3 and TRBJ1-5; D perhaps matches TRBD1 (6 bases). CDR1 is ENHRY, CDR2 SYGVKD, per germline. V dropped 6 bases and J dropped 11 bases, with 17 bases sitting between them. The CDR3 consists of 13 residues. The CDR3 DNA reads TGTGCCATCAGCTCCGGACAGCCCCCGTCCCAGCATTTT. It yields the protein CAISSGQPPSQHF.

This clone was seen a single time. The sample contains more than one DNA sequence encoding this CDR3. This chain connects TRBV9 to TRBJ2-3; D is ambiguous. The CDR3 spans 13 residues. Trimming cost V 0 bases and J 0 bases, with 2 bases left between them. CDR1 and CDR2 (germline): SGDLS, YYNGEE. DNA for the CDR3: TGTGCCAGCAGCGTAGCTAGCACAGATACGCAGTATTTT. Amino acids: CASSVASTDTQYF.

This rearrangement joins TRBV6-5 to TRBJ1-2, with 9 nucleotides matching TRBD1. V lost 4 bases and J lost 2; bases outside the gene matches: 5. CDR3 length equals 15 residues. CDR1 MNHEY and CDR2 SVGAGI come from the germline V gene. The CDR3 DNA is TGTGCCAGCAGTTCGCCGGACAGGGGAAACTATGGCTACACCTTC. Translating gives CASSSPDRGNYGYTF.

V gene TRBV7-9 combines with J gene TRBJ1-5; perhaps TRBD1 as D (6 bases). Germline V gene data show CDR1 as SEHNR and CDR2 as FQNEAQ (reference sequence). The CDR3 extends over 14 amino acids. V lost 5 bases and J lost 3, with 11 bases in between. The CDR3 sequence is CASSPDRSNQPQHF. The CDR3, as DNA: TGTGCCAGCAGCCCCGACAGGTCCAATCAGCCCCAGCATTTT.

The chain joins TRBV4-3 to TRBJ1-3; D not certain. V lost 4 bases to trimming and J lost 0 bases, with 10 bases between them. This CDR3 spans 15 amino acids. Germline loops: CDR1 LGHNA, CDR2 YSLEER. This CDR3 is CASSLTKASGNTIYF. The CDR3 DNA sequence: TGCGCCAGCAGCCTAACCAAAGCCTCTGGAAACACCATATATTTT.

J is TRBJ2-1 and V is TRBV4-3; weak D call: TRBD1 (6 bases). The V gene lost 0 bases and the J gene lost 6 bases, with 15 bases spanning the gap. Germline V lookup: CDR1 LGHNA, CDR2 YSLEER. The CDR3 spans 16 residues. In nucleotides, the CDR3 is TGCGCCAGCAGCCAAGATCCGGGGACACTCAGCAATGAGCAGTTCTTC. Residues: CASSQDPGTLSNEQFF.

V is TRBV7-9 and J is TRBJ2-1; 9 bases fit TRBD1. Germline CDR1 reads SEHNR; CDR2 reads FQNEAQ (reference sequence). Trimming cost V 4 bases and J 6 bases; bases outside gene matches: 7. The CDR3 has 15 amino acids. The CDR3 here is CASSSQGAHVNEQFF. The CDR3 DNA is TGTGCCAGCAGCTCACAGGGGGCGCATGTCAATGAGCAGTTCTTC.

This clone was counted a single time. The V call is TRBV7-9, the J call TRBJ2-7; 7 nucleotides match TRBD2. Germline V lookup: CDR1 SEHNR, CDR2 FQNEAQ (reference sequence). After removal of 5 bases from V and 3 bases from J, the junction contained 7 bases not matched to a gene. This CDR3 is built from 14 residues. For the CDR3, the DNA is TGTGCCAGCAGCCCGCGGGAGAGGGTCTACGAGCAGTACTTC. Protein product: CASSPRERVYEQYF.

V and J are TRBV28 and TRBJ2-7; 10 nucleotides align to TRBD1. The trim removed 8 bases at V and 3 bases at J, leaving 7 bases unmatched. The CDR3 has 14 amino acids. Germline V gene sequence: CDR1 MDHEN, CDR2 SYDVKM. The CDR3, as DNA: TGTGCCAGCCTATCCTGGACAGGGGGCTACGAGCAGTACTTC. Residues: CASLSWTGGYEQYF.

This chain joins TRBV29-1 and TRBJ2-7; no firm D call. The CDR3 spans 15 residues. The germline CDR1 and CDR2 sequences are SQVTM and ANQGSEA. The V and J ends lost 3 bases and 2 bases respectively, with 17 bases between them. CDR3 bases: TGCAGCGTTGAGACATGGCTGAGTAATACCTACGAGCAGTACTTC. Its translation is CSVETWLSNTYEQYF.

The V gene is TRBV4-3, the J gene TRBJ1-4; 8 positions agree with TRBD1. CDR1 is LGHNA, CDR2 YSLEER, per germline. The J segment lost 4 bases and the V segment lost 1 base, leaving 5 bases of the junction unmatched. The CDR3 totals 16 residues. The CDR3 reads CASSQGTGMSNEKLFF. DNA for the CDR3: TGCGCCAGCAGCCAAGGGACAGGGATGAGTAATGAAAAACTGTTTTTT.

The rearrangement uses TRBV23-1 and TRBJ2-6, with D uncertain. TRBV23-1 is noted as an ORF with a role that remains uncertain. V was pared by 0 bases and J by 2 bases, with 8 bases between. The CDR3 spans 16 residues. The CDR3 spells CASSQSHSPGANVLTF. CDR3 sequence (DNA): TGCGCCAGCAGTCAATCTCATAGTCCTGGGGCCAACGTCCTGACTTTC.

The chain has TRBV9 and TRBJ1-2; 9 bases are a match to TRBD1. The V gene's germline CDR1 is SGDLS and CDR2 YYNGEE. V dropped 3 bases and J dropped 4; count of bases not matched to a gene: 1. CDR3 length: 13 amino acids. This chain's CDR3 is CASSGDRVYGYTF. CDR3 in DNA: TGTGCCAGCAGCGGGGACAGGGTCTATGGCTACACCTTC.

The genes are TRBV27 and TRBJ2-7; 7 bases fit TRBD2. This CDR3 region has 14 residues. The V gene's germline CDR1 is MNHEY and CDR2 SMNVEV (reference sequence). V was pared by 5 bases and J by 4 bases, with 8 bases of the junction left unmatched. CDR3 loop: CASSPSGYFYEQYF. CDR3 coding DNA: TGTGCCAGCAGTCCTAGCGGTTATTTTTACGAGCAGTACTTC.

This clone was seen only a few times. This rearrangement joins TRBV6-1 to TRBJ1-2; 11 positions match TRBD1. J gave up 8 bases and V 4 bases, and 9 bases lay outside the gene matches. The CDR3 is 15 residues long. CDR1 is MNHNS, CDR2 SASEGT, per germline. Here the CDR3 DNA reads TGTGCCAGCAGTGCGGGGGACAGGGGGAGAAGGGGCTACACCTTC. Amino acids: CASSAGDRGRRGYTF.

The chain combines TRBV6-4 with TRBJ2-7; D might be TRBD2 (6 bases). CDR1 is MRHNA, CDR2 SNTAGT, per germline. V lost 3 bases and J 6 bases, leaving 15 bases between the germline ends. This CDR3 contains 14 residues. CDR3 amino acids: CASSEPRGAVEQYF. The CDR3 bases are TGTGCCAGCAGTGAGCCGCGGGGAGCGGTCGAGCAGTACTTC.